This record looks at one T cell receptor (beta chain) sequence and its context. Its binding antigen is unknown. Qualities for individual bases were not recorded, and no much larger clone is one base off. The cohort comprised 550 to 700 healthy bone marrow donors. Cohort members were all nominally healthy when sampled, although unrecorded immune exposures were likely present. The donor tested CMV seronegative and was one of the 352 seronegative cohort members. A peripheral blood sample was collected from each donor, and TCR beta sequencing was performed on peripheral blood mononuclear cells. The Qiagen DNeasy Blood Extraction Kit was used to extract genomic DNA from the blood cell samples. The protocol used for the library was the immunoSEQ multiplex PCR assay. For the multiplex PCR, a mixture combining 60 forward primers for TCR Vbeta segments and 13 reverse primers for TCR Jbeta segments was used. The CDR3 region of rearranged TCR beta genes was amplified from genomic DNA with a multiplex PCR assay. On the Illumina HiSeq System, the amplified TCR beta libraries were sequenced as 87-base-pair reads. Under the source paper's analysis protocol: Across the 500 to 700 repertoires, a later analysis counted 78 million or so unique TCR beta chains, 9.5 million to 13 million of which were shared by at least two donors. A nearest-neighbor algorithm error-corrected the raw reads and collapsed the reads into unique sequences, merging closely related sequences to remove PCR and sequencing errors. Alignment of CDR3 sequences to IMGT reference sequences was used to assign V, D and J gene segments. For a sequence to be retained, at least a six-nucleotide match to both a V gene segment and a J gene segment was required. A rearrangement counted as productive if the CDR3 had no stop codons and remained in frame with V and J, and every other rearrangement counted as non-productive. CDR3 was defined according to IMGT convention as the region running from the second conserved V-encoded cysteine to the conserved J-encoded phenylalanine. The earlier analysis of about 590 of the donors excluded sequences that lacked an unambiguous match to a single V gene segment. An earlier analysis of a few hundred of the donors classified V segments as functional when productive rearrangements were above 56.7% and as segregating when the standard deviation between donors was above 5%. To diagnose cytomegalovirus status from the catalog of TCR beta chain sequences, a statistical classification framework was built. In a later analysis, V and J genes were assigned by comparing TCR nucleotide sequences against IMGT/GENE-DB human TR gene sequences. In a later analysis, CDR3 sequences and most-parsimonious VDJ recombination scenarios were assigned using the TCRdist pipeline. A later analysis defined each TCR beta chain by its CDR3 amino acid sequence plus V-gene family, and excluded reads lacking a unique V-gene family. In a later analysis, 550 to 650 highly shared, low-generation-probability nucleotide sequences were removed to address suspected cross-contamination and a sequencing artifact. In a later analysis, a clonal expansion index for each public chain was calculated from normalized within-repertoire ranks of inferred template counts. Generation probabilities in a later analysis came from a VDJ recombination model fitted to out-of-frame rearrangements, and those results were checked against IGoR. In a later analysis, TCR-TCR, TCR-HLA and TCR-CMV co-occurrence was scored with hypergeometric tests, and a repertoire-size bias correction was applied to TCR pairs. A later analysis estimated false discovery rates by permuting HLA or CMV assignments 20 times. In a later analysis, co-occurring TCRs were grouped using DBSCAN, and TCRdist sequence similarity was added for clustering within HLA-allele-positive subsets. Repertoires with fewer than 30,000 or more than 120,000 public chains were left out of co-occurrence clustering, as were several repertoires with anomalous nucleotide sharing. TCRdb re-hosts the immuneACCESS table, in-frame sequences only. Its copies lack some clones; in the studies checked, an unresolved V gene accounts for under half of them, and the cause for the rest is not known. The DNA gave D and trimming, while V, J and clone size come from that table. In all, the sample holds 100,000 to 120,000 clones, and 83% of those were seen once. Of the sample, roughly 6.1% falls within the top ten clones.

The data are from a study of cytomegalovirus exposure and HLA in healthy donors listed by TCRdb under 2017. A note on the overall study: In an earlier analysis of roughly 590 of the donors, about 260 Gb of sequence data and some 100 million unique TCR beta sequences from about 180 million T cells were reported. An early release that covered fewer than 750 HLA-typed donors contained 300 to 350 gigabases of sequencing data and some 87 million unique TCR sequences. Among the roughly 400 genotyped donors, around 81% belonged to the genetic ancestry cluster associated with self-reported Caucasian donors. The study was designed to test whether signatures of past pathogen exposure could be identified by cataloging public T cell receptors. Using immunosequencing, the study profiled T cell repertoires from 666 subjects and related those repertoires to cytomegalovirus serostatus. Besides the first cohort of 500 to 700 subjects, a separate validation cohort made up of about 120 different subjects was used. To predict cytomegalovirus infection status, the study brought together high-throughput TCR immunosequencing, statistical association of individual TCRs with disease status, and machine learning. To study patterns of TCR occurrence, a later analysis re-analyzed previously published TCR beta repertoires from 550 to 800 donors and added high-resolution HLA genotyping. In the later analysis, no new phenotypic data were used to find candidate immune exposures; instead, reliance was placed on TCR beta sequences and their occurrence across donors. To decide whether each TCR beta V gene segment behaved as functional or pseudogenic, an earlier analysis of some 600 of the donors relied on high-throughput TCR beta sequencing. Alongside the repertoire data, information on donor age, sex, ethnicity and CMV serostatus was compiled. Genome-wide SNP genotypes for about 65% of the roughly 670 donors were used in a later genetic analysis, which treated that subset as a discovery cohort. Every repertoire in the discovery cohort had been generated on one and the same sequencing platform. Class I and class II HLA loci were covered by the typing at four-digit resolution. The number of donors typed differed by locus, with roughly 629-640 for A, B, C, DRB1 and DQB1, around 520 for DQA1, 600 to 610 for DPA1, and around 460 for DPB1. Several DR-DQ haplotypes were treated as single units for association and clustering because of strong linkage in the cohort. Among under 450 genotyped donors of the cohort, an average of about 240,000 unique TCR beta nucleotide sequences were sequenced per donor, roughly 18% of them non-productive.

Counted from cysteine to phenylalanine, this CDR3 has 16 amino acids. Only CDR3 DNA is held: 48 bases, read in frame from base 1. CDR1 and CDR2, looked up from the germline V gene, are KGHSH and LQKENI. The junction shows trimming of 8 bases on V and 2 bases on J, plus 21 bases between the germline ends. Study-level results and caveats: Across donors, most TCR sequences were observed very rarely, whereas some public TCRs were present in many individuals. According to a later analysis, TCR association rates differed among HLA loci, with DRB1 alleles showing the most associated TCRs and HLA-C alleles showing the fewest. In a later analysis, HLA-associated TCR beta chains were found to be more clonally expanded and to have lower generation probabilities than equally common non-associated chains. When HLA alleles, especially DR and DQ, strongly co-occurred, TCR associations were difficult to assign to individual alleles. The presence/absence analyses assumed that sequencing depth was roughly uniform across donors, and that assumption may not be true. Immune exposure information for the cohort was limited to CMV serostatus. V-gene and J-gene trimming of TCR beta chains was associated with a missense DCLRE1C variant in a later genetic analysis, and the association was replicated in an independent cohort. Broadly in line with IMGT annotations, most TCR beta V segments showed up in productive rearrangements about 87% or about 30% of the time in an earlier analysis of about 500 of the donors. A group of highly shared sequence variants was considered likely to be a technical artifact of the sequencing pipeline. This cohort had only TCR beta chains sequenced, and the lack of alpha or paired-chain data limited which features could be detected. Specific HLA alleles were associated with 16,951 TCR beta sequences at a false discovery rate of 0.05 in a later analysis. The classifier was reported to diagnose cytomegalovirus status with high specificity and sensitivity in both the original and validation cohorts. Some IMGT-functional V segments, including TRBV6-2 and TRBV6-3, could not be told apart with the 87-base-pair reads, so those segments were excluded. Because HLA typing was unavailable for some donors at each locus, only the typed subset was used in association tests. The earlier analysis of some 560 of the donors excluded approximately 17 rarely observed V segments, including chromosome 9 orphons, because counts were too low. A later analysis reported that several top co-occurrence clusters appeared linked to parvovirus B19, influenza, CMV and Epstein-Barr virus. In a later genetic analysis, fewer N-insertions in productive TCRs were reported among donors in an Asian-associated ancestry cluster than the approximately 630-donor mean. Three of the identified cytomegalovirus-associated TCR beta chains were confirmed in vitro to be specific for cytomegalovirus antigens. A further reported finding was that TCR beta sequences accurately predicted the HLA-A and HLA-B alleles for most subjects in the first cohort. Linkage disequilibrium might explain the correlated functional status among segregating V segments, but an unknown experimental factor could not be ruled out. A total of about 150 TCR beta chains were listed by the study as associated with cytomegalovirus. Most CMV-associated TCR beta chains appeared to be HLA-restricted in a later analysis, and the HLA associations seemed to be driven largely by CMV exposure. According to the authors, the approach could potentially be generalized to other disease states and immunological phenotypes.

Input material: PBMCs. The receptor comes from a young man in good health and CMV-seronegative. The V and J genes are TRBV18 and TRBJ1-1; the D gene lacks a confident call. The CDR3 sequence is CASTKSSGLINTEAFF. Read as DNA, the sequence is TGTGCCAGCACGAAGTCCTCCGGGTTAATCAACACTGAAGCTTTCTTT.